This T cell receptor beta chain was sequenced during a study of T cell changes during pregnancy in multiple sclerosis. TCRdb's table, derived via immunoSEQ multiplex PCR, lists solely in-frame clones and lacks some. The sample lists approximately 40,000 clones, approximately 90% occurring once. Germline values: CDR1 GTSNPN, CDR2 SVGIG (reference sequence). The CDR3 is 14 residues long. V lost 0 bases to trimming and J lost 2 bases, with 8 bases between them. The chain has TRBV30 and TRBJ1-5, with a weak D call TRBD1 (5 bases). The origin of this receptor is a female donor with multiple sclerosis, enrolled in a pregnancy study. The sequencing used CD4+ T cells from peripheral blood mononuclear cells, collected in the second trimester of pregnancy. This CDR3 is CAWSVKQGNQPQHF. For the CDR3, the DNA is TGTGCCTGGAGTGTTAAACAGGGCAATCAGCCCCAGCATTTT. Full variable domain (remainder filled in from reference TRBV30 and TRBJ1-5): SQTIHQWPATLVQPVGSPLSLECTVEGTSNPNLYWYRQAAGRGLQLLFYSVGIGQISSEVPQNLSASRPQDRQFILSSKKLLLSDSGFYLCAWSVKQGNQPQHFGDGTRLSIL.